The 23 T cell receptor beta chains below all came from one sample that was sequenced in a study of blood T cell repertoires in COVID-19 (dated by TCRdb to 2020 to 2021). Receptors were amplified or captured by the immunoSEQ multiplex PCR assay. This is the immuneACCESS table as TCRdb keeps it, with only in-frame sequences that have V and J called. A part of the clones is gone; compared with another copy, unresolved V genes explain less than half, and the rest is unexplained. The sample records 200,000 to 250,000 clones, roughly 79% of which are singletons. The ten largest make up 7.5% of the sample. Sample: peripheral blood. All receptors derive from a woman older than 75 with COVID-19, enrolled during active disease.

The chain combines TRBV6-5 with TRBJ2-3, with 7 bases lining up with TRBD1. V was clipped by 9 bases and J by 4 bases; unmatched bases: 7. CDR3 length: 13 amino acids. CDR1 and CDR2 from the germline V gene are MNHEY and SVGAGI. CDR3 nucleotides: TGTGCCAGTCGCCGGGACAGCTCAGATACGCAGTATTTT. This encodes CASRRDSSDTQYF.

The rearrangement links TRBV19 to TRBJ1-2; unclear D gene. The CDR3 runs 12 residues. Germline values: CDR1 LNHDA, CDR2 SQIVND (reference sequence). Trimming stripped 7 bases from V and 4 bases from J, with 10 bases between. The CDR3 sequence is CASTPGLYGYTF. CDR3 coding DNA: TGTGCCAGTACCCCAGGTCTCTATGGCTACACCTTC.

CDR3 protein: CAISEFEGAASGYTF. The CDR3 bases are TGTGCCATCAGTGAGTTTGAGGGGGCGGCTTCTGGCTACACCTTC. The rearrangement links TRBV10-3 to TRBJ1-2, with 7 bases identical to TRBD1. J was trimmed by 7 bases and V by 1 base; bases with no gene match: 9. The CDR3 covers 15 residues. Germline V gene sequence: CDR1 ENHRY, CDR2 SYGVKD.

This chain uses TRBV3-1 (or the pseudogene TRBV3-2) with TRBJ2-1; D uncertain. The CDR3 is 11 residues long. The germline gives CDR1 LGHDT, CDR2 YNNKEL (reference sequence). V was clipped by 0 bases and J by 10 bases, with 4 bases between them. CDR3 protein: CASSQEREQFF. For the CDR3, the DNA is TGTGCCAGCAGCCAAGAGCGGGAGCAGTTCTTC.

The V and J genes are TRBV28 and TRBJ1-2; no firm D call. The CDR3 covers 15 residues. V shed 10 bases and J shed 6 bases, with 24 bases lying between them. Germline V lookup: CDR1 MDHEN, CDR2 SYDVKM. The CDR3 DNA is TGTGCCACGTGCGAAATAGACAAACTCCTGGATGGCTACACCTTC. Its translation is CATCEIDKLLDGYTF.

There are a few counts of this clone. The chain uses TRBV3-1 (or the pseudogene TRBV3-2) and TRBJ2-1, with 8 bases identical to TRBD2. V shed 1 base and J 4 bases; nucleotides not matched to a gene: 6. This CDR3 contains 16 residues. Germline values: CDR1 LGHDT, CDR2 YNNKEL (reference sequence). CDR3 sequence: CASSQGSGGGYNEQFF. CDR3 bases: TGTGCCAGCAGCCAAGGCTCGGGCGGGGGGTACAATGAGCAGTTCTTC.

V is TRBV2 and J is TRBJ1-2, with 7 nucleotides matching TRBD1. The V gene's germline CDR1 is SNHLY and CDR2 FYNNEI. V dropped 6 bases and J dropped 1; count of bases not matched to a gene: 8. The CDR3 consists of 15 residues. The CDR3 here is CASSLSGGNNYGYTF. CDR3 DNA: TGTGCCAGCAGCCTATCAGGGGGGAATAACTATGGCTACACCTTC.

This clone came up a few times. This CDR3 reads CAWGGMVYGYTF. Written as DNA, the CDR3 is TGTGCCTGGGGCGGTATGGTCTATGGCTACACCTTC. The chain uses TRBV30 and TRBJ1-2; D unclear. The CDR3 totals 12 residues. Trimming removed 5 bases at V and 4 bases at J, with 11 bases between. Germline CDR1 and CDR2: GTSNPN and SVGIG (reference sequence).

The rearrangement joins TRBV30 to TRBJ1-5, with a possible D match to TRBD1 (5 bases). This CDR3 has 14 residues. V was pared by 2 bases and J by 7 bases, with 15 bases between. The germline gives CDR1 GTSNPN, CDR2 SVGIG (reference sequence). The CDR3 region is CAWSRSGGNQPQHF. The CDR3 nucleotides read TGTGCCTGGAGTCGATCGGGGGGTAACCAGCCCCAGCATTTT.

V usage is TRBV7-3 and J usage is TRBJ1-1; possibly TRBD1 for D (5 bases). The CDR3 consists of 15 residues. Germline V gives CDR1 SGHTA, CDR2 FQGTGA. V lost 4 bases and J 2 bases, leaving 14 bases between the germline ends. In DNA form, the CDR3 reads TGTGCCAGCAGCTCCCAGGGTGGGTTAAACACTGAAGCTTTCTTT. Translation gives CASSSQGGLNTEAFF. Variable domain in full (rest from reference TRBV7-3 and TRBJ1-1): GAGVSQTPSNKVTEKGKYVELRCDPISGHTALYWYRQSLGQGPEFLIYFQGTGAADDSGLPNDRFFAVRPEGSVSTLKIQRTERGDSAVYLCASSSQGGLNTEAFFGQGTRLTVV.

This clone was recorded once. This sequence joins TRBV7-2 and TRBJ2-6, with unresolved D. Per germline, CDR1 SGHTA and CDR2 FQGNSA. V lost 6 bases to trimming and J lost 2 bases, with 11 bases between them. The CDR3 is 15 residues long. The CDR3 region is CASSYTAPGANVLTF. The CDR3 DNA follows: TGTGCCAGCAGTTACACAGCCCCTGGGGCCAACGTCCTGACTTTC.

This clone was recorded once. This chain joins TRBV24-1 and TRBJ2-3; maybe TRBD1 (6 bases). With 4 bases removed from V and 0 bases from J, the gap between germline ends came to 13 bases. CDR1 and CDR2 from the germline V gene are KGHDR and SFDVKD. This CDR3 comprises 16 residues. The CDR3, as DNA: TGTGCCACCAGTGACCCCGGGACAAATAGCACAGATACGCAGTATTTT. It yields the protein CATSDPGTNSTDTQYF.

The DNA for the CDR3 is TGTGCCAGCAGTGTGGTCGGTAACACTGAAGCTTTCTTT. Translated, it gives CASSVVGNTEAFF. The chain couples TRBV2 to TRBJ1-1; D is uncertain. The CDR3 totals 13 residues. Trimming cost V 4 bases and J 2 bases, with 8 bases left between them. Per germline, CDR1 SNHLY and CDR2 FYNNEI.

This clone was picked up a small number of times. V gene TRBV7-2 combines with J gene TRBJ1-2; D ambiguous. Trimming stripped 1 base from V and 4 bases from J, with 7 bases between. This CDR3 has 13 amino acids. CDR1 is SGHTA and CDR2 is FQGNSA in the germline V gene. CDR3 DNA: TGTGCCAGCAGCTTAGGACTGAGCTATGGCTACACCTTC. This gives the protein CASSLGLSYGYTF.

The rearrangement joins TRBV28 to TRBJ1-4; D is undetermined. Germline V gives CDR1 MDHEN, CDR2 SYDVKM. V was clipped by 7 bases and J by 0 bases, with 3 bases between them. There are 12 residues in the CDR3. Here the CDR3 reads CASISTNEKLFF. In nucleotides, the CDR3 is TGTGCCAGCATCTCAACTAATGAAAAACTGTTTTTT.

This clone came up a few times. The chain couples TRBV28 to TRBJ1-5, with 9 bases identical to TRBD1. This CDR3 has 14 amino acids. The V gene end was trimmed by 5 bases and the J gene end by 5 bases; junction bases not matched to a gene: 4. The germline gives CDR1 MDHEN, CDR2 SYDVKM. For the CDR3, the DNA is TGTGCCAGCAGTCTGACAGGGGGTTATCAGCCCCAGCATTTT. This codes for CASSLTGGYQPQHF.

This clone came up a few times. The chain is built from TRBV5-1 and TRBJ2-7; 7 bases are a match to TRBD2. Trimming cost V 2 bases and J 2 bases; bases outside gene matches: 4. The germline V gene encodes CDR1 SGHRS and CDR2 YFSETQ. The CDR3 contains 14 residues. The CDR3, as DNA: TGCGCCAGCAGCTTAGCGGGAAGGCCCTACGAGCAGTACTTC. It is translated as CASSLAGRPYEQYF.

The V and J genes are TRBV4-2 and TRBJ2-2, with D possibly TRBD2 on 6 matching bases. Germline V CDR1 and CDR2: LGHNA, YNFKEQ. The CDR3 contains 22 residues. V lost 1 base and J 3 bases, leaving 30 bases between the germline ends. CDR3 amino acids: CASSQGLIAESLSGLYTGELFF. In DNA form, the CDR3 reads TGTGCCAGCAGCCAAGGACTCATAGCGGAATCATTATCAGGGTTGTACACCGGGGAGCTGTTTTTT.

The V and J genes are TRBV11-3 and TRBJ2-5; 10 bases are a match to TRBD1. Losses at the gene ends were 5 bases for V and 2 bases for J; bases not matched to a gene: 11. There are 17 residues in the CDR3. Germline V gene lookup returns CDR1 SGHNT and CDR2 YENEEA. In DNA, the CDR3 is TGTGCCAGCAGCGGCCGGGACAGGGGAGTAAATCAAGAGACCCAGTACTTC. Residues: CASSGRDRGVNQETQYF. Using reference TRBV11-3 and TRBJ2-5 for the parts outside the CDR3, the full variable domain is EAGVVQSPRYKIIEKKQPVAFWCNPISGHNTLYWYLQNLGQGPELLIRYENEEAVDDSQLPKDRFSAERLKGVDSTLKIQPAELGDSAVYLCASSGRDRGVNQETQYFGPGTRLLVL.

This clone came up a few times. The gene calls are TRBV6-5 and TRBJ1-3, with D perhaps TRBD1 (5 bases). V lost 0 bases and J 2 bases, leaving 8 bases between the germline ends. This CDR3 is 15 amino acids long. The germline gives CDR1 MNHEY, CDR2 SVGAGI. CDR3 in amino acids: CASSYSQGTGNTIYF. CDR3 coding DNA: TGTGCCAGCAGTTACTCGCAGGGCACTGGAAACACCATATATTTT.

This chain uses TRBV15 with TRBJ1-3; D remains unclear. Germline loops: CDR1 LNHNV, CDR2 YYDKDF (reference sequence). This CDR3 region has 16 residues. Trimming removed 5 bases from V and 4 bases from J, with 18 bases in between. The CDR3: CATSSRQGRAGNTIYF. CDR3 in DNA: TGTGCCACCAGCTCCCGACAAGGGAGAGCGGGAAACACCATATATTTT.

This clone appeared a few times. This CDR3 is CSVAGVGNTIYF. In DNA form, the CDR3 reads TGCAGCGTTGCGGGAGTCGGAAACACCATATATTTT. This sequence joins TRBV29-1 and TRBJ1-3; no reliable D call. The CDR3 length is 12 residues. V was shortened by 4 bases and J by 4 bases, with 8 bases between the two germline ends. The V gene's germline CDR1 is SQVTM and CDR2 ANQGSEA.

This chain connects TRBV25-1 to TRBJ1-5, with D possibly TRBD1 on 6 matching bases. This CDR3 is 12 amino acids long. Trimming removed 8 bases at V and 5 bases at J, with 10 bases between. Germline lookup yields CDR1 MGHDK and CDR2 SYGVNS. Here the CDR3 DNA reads TGTGCCAGCTCAACAGGGTATCAGCCCCAGCATTTT. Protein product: CASSTGYQPQHF.